The entry below gives a single T cell receptor beta chain sequence along with its context. Antigen unknown. The data belong to a study of identical twins. This CDR3 comprises 13 residues. The germline gives CDR1 MGHRA, CDR2 YSYEKL. The V end was cut by 4 bases, the J end by 6 bases, with 12 bases between. Study-level results: Findings depended on cross-sectional statistics rather than tracking the same donors.

A universal primer site was added by template switching, and unique molecular identifiers were carried by the cDNA. MiXCR, run by TCRdb on the 5' RACE reads, gives a single entry per CDR3 protein. The sample lists roughly 1,500,000 distinct CDR3 sequences; under 35% were seen once. This rearrangement joins TRBV4-1 to TRBJ1-2, with D perhaps TRBD1 (5 bases). The sample taken for sequencing was cord blood. This clonotype was sampled from a newborn girl in good health. In nucleotides, the CDR3 is TGCGCCAGCAGCCCCCTCGGGGGTAATGGCTACACCTTC. It yields the protein CASSPLGGNGYTF.